A single sample gave rise to the 14 T cell receptor beta chains below, sequenced in a study of shared clonotypes between healthy human individuals. Only in-frame clones appear in the TCRdb table, and some are missing; sequencing was by immunoSEQ multiplex PCR. Of 600,000 to 700,000 clones in the sample, around 73% were seen once. The sequenced sample consisted of memory CD4+ T cells sorted from blood. Indicated subset: CD45RA-negative fraction. These receptors all stem from a woman aged 25 to 39 in good health.

As for this clone: The DNA is left out, because the CDR3 cannot be placed on it with certainty; the CDR3 is given as TCRdb lists it. V gene TRBV2 combines with J gene TRBJ1-1. The CDR3 is 13 amino acids in total, end residues counted. The germline gives CDR1 SNHLY, CDR2 FYNNEI. CDR3: CASTVAARTAAFF.

The rearrangement joins TRBV5-1 to TRBJ2-3, with D perhaps matching TRBD2 (6 bases). V was pared by 7 bases and J by 2 bases, with 8 bases between. The CDR3 has 12 amino acids. Looked up from germline, CDR1 is SGHRS and CDR2 is YFSETQ. CDR3 residues: CASRETTDTQYF. The CDR3, as DNA: TGCGCCAGCCGGGAGACCACAGATACGCAGTATTTT.

This sequence joins TRBV2 and TRBJ2-2, with 7 bases that match TRBD1. Germline assignment: CDR1 SNHLY and CDR2 FYNNEI. This CDR3 has 14 residues. Trimming removed 6 bases from V and 7 bases from J; junction bases left unmatched: 8. The CDR3 region is CASSGQGVGGELFF. Written as DNA, the CDR3 is TGTGCCAGCAGCGGGCAGGGGGTCGGCGGGGAGCTGTTTTTT.

In regard to this clone: The same CDR3 arises from other DNA sequences in this sample as well. This chain links TRBV9 with TRBJ1-2; D is ambiguous. This CDR3 is built from 13 residues. The V and J ends lost 0 bases and 2 bases respectively, with 5 bases between them. The germline V gene encodes CDR1 SGDLS and CDR2 YYNGEE. In DNA, the CDR3 is TGTGCCAGCAGCGTAGCACGGAACTATGGCTACACCTTC. It is translated as CASSVARNYGYTF.

The chain has TRBV5-1 and TRBJ2-1; no clear D. V was pared by 5 bases and J by 0 bases, with 15 bases between. The CDR3 runs 16 residues. CDR1 is SGHRS, CDR2 YFSETQ, per germline. The CDR3 coding sequence is TGCGCCAGCAGAATGGGAAGGCAAAGCTCCTACAATGAGCAGTTCTTC. It is translated as CASRMGRQSSYNEQFF.

The chain has TRBV6-1 and TRBJ2-1, with 13 bases aligning to TRBD2. The CDR3 sequence is 17 residues long. V shed 4 bases, J shed 7 bases, and the junction held 10 bases outside the gene matches. Germline V gives CDR1 MNHNS, CDR2 SASEGT. The CDR3 loop is CASSARGGTSGANEQFF. The DNA for the CDR3 is TGTGCCAGCAGTGCCAGGGGGGGGACTAGCGGGGCAAATGAGCAGTTCTTC.

The V call is TRBV18, the J call TRBJ2-1, with D maybe TRBD2 (6 bases). Between the trimmed V and J ends, which lost 6 bases and 4 bases, there was a span of 13 bases. CDR3 length: 14 residues. The germline gives CDR1 KGHSH, CDR2 LQKENI. CDR3 nucleotides: TGTGCCAGCTCTCAAGGGCGGGAATACAATGAGCAGTTCTTC. Its protein is CASSQGREYNEQFF.

The chain couples TRBV4-1 to TRBJ2-2; D remains unclear. Germline assignment: CDR1 MGHRA and CDR2 YSYEKL. The length of the CDR3 is 15 residues. V was cut by 4 bases and J by 7 bases, with 16 bases left in between. CDR3 nucleotide sequence: TGCGCCAGCAGCCCTTTGGGCCTGAACTTCGGGGAGCTGTTTTTT. Protein: CASSPLGLNFGELFF.

This clone was seen a few times. This chain links TRBV19 with TRBJ1-2, with 8 positions matching TRBD1. The CDR3 has 14 residues. CDR1 and CDR2 from the germline V gene are LNHDA and SQIVND (reference sequence). The V and J ends lost 3 bases and 4 bases, in that order; junction bases with no gene match: 4. This CDR3 reads CASSIQGAGYGYTF. The CDR3 DNA reads as TGTGCCAGTAGTATCCAGGGGGCCGGCTATGGCTACACCTTC.

The chain joins TRBV28 to TRBJ1-2; D is uncertain. Germline lookup yields CDR1 MDHEN and CDR2 SYDVKM. Trimming removed 3 bases at V and 1 base at J, with 3 bases between. The CDR3 loop spans 12 amino acids. CDR3 in DNA: TGTGCCAGCAGTTTCATTAACTATGGCTACACCTTC. Residues: CASSFINYGYTF.

The V and J genes are TRBV2 and TRBJ1-3; TRBD1 is a possible D gene (6 bases). The CDR3 extends over 17 amino acids. Germline lookup yields CDR1 SNHLY and CDR2 FYNNEI. With 1 base removed from V and 2 bases from J, the gap between germline ends came to 15 bases. Here the CDR3 DNA reads TGTGCCAGCAGTGAAGGAGGGGGGTACGGGGCTGGAAACACCATATATTTT. This encodes CASSEGGGYGAGNTIYF.

This clone was seen only a few times. Other DNA sequences of this sample code for an identical CDR3. The rearrangement links TRBV19 to TRBJ2-5; D is perhaps TRBD1 or TRBD2 (6 bases each). Germline V gene data show CDR1 as LNHDA and CDR2 as SQIVND (reference sequence). The germline V and J ends were trimmed by 4 bases and 1 base, with 7 bases remaining between them. This CDR3 has 13 residues. The CDR3, as DNA: TGTGCCAGTAGTAGGGGGGCCCAAGAGACCCAGTACTTC. Protein product: CASSRGAQETQYF.

The V gene is TRBV5-1, the J gene TRBJ1-1; 7 nucleotides agree with TRBD1. The J segment lost 1 base and the V segment lost 1 base, leaving 4 bases of the junction unmatched. Germline CDR1 and CDR2: SGHRS and YFSETQ. The CDR3 is 15 residues long. CDR3 DNA sequence: TGCGCCAGCAGCTTGAGACAGGGTAGGAACACTGAAGCTTTCTTT. This encodes CASSLRQGRNTEAFF.

V usage is TRBV10-2 and J usage is TRBJ1-2; TRBD1 matches 7 bases. Germline V CDR1 and CDR2: WSHSY, SAAADI. The V gene end was trimmed by 6 bases and the J gene end by 0 bases; junction bases not matched to a gene: 7. This CDR3 is 15 amino acids long. The CDR3 sequence is CASRREGASNYGYTF. CDR3 DNA: TGCGCCAGCAGGCGAGAGGGGGCCTCTAACTATGGCTACACCTTC.